These 20 T cell receptor beta chains originate from one sample sequenced in a study of read filtering for tumor transcriptome and immune sequencing. From 400 to 450 ng of RNA, a library with molecular barcoded alpha/delta and beta/gamma adaptors was made. TCRdb itself ran the reads through MiXCR, one entry per CDR3 protein. The sample lists 30,000 to 40,000 distinct CDR3 sequences; about 12% were seen once. Sequences were obtained from a population of CD138-negative cells sorted from bone marrow. These receptors originate from a donor at least 40 years old with multiple myeloma.

The V call is TRBV6-5, the J call TRBJ2-7; D is perhaps TRBD1 (6 bases). The germline V gene has CDR1 MNHEY and CDR2 SVGAGI. Trimming cost V 5 bases and J 4 bases, with 12 bases left between them. The CDR3 contains 13 residues. The CDR3 nucleotides are TGTGCCAGCAGTCCAGACAGGACTTACGAGCAGTACTTC. Translation: CASSPDRTYEQYF.

This clonotype was seen repeatedly, ten times or more. J is TRBJ2-3 and V is TRBV20-1, with a weak D call TRBD2 (6 bases). The V gene lost 6 bases and the J gene lost 1 base, with 11 bases spanning the gap. Per the germline V gene, CDR1 is DFQATT and CDR2 is SNEGSKA (reference sequence). CDR3 length equals 13 residues. DNA for the CDR3: TGCAGTGCCACCTGGGAGGGCACAGATACGCAGTATTTT. This encodes CSATWEGTDTQYF.

In its sample, this clonotype was seen many times. V gene TRBV12-3 or TRBV12-4 combines with J gene TRBJ1-6; 8 nucleotides match TRBD1. The CDR3 runs to 14 residues. V trimming: 5 bases; J trimming: 7 bases; junction bases outside the gene matches: 4. The CDR3 protein is CASSPQGANSPLHF. As DNA, the CDR3 is TGTGCCAGCAGTCCCCAGGGGGCCAATTCACCCCTCCACTTT.

This clonotype came up many times. The chain uses TRBV7-8 and TRBJ2-3; TRBD2 aligns across 13 bases. Per germline, CDR1 SGHVS and CDR2 FQNEAQ. V shed 4 bases and J 5 bases; nucleotides not matched to a gene: 3. The CDR3 covers 15 residues. The CDR3 loop reads CASSSTSGGLDTQYF. The CDR3 coding sequence is TGTGCCAGCAGCTCGACTAGCGGGGGGCTAGATACGCAGTATTTT.

Regarding this clonotype: A read error is possible here, since a much larger clone lies one base away. The CDR3 loop reads CASSRGTLYNGQFF. Written as DNA, the CDR3 is TGTGCCAGCAGCAGAGGGACTCTTTACAATGGGCAGTTCTTC. The chain joins TRBV11-1 to TRBJ2-1; TRBD2 might be the D (6 bases). Germline CDR1 SGHAT, CDR2 FQDESV (reference sequence). The CDR3 covers 14 residues.

This clonotype was detected ten times or more. This rearrangement joins TRBV2 to TRBJ2-7, with D perhaps TRBD2 (6 bases). Germline V gives CDR1 SNHLY, CDR2 FYNNEI. CDR3 length: 11 amino acids. The V and J ends lost 6 bases and 9 bases respectively, with 12 bases between them. This chain's CDR3 is CASRPRDSQYF. In nucleotides, the CDR3 is TGTGCCAGCAGACCCCGGGACTCGCAGTACTTC.

This clonotype was observed many times. The chain joins TRBV6-2 or TRBV6-3 to TRBJ2-2; 11 bases align to TRBD1. Germline loops: CDR1 MNHEY, CDR2 SVGEGT. The ends lost 6 bases at V and 7 bases at J; junction bases unmatched: 10. The CDR3 runs 16 residues. The CDR3 nucleotides are TGTGCCAGCAGAATTTGGACAGGGGGCGCGATCGGGGAGCTGTTTTTT. Translated: CASRIWTGGAIGELFF.

Comments on this clonotype: This probably arose from a read error, given a far larger clone one base away. No conserved phenylalanine or tryptophan ends this CDR3, so it is likely a read error. The chain recombines TRBV6-5 with TRBJ2-1, with D possibly TRBD1 on 6 matching bases. Per germline, CDR1 MNHEY and CDR2 SVGAGI. The CDR3 is 12 amino acids. The V end was cut by 4 bases, the J end by 9 bases, with 10 bases between. CDR3 nucleotides: TGTGCCAGCAGTTCCGTCAGGGGTGAGCAGTTCTAC. This encodes CASSSVRGEQFY.

This clonotype was detected only once. Here the CDR3 omits its conserved ending phenylalanine or tryptophan, so a read error is the likely source. No DNA is shown, since the ends of the CDR3 on it are uncertain; the CDR3 is the one TCRdb lists. The chain joins TRBV7-9 to TRBJ2-1. The CDR3 is 11 amino acids in total, end residues counted. Per the germline V gene, CDR1 is SEHNR and CDR2 is FQNEAQ (reference sequence). Here the CDR3 reads CASSFQDEQLC.

Many counts were recorded for this clonotype. The V call is TRBV6-1, the J call TRBJ2-7; no clear D gene. Trimming took off 7 bases at V and 3 bases at J, with 13 bases between the two ends. This CDR3 comprises 13 residues. Per the germline V gene, CDR1 is MNHNS and CDR2 is SASEGT. CDR3 in amino acids: CASNRGGVYEQYF. The CDR3, as DNA: TGTGCCAGCAATCGCGGTGGGGTCTACGAGCAGTACTTC.

This clonotype was counted a few times. The chain links TRBV7-9 to TRBJ2-7; 10 bases are shared with TRBD1. The V gene's germline CDR1 is SEHNR and CDR2 FQNEAQ (reference sequence). V lost 5 bases to trimming and J lost 6 bases; unmatched junction nucleotides: 7. The CDR3 runs to 14 residues. CDR3 bases: TGTGCCAGCAGCCTACGACAGGGGGCAGGCGAGCAGTACTTC. It encodes CASSLRQGAGEQYF.

This clonotype was observed at least ten times. The DNA for the CDR3 is TGCGCCAGCAGTCCGACAGGGCAGTACAATCAGCCCCAGCATTTT. As protein: CASSPTGQYNQPQHF. The chain has TRBV5-1 and TRBJ1-5; 7 bases agree with TRBD1. V was clipped by 5 bases and J by 3 bases; unmatched bases: 8. CDR1 is SGHRS and CDR2 is YFSETQ in the germline V gene. CDR3 size: 15 residues.

Ten or more counts support this clonotype. The junction differs from germline at one of its ends, possibly a read error. The chain joins TRBV29-1 to TRBJ2-1, with D possibly matching TRBD2 (5 bases). CDR3 size: 14 residues. Germline CDR1 and CDR2: SQVTM and ANQGSEA. Written as DNA, the CDR3 is TGCAACGTTGAAGATCGGGGTTCCTACAATGAGCAGTTCTTC. Translated, it gives CNVEDRGSYNEQFF.

With respect to this clonotype: A much larger clonotype is one base distant, so this may be a read error. V and J are TRBV28 and TRBJ2-2; 8 positions match TRBD2. Per the germline V gene, CDR1 is MDHEN and CDR2 is SYDVKM. This CDR3 is built from 15 residues. The CDR3 DNA follows: TGTGCCGGCAGATCCTGGCGGGGGGTAACCGGGGAGCTGTTTTTT. This codes for CAGRSWRGVTGELFF.

This clonotype appeared many times. This chain links TRBV4-2 with TRBJ2-7; TRBD2 is a possible D gene (5 bases). Germline values: CDR1 LGHNA, CDR2 YNFKEQ. The CDR3 runs 16 residues. Trimming took off 0 bases at V and 9 bases at J, with 21 bases between the two ends. The CDR3 is CASSQDLRSGGIGQYF. The CDR3 DNA follows: TGTGCCAGCAGCCAAGATCTACGCAGCGGAGGCATTGGGCAGTACTTC.

This clonotype has ten or more counts. This chain uses TRBV20-1 with TRBJ2-3; no reliable D call. The CDR3 is 14 residues long. V lost 5 bases to trimming and J lost 5 bases, with 17 bases between them. CDR1 DFQATT and CDR2 SNEGSKA come from the germline V gene (reference sequence). CDR3 residues: CSAWLGPLGDTQYF. Here the CDR3 DNA reads TGCAGTGCTTGGCTCGGGCCCCTTGGAGATACGCAGTATTTT.

In this sample, this clonotype turned up many times. The genes are TRBV7-6 and TRBJ2-1; TRBD1 matches at 10 bases. Trimming cost V 1 base and J 7 bases; bases outside gene matches: 4. Per germline, CDR1 SGHVS and CDR2 FNYEAQ. This CDR3 comprises 15 residues. CDR3 in amino acids: CASSLGQGARNEQFF. In DNA form, the CDR3 reads TGTGCCAGCAGCTTAGGACAGGGGGCGCGTAATGAGCAGTTCTTC.

This clonotype was counted ten times or more. This chain joins TRBV12-3 or TRBV12-4 and TRBJ1-1; weak D call: TRBD1 (5 bases). Trimming cost V 9 bases and J 4 bases, with 21 bases left between them. The CDR3 has 15 residues. CDR3 bases: TGTGCCAGTTGGGTAGGCCCTGGGGCTGGCACTGAAGCTTTCTTT. As protein: CASWVGPGAGTEAFF.

The sample holds many counts of this clonotype. The V call is TRBV3-1, the J call TRBJ2-3; D uncertain. This CDR3 has 14 amino acids. With 4 bases removed from V and 1 base from J, the gap between germline ends came to 9 bases. Germline CDR1 reads LGHDT; CDR2 reads YNNKEL (reference sequence). CDR3 sequence (DNA): TGTGCCAGCAGCCCCCCCCGAGGCACAGATACGCAGTATTTT. Amino acid sequence: CASSPPRGTDTQYF.

This clonotype has only a few counts. This may arise from a read error, as a much more abundant clone is one base away. This chain connects TRBV7-7 to TRBJ2-5; tentative D call: TRBD2 (7 bases). The CDR3 extends over 14 amino acids. CDR1 is SSHAT and CDR2 is FNYEAQ in the germline V gene (reference sequence). CDR3 DNA sequence: TGTGCTAGCAGCTTGGGGGGGCGCACAGAGACCCAGCACTTC. As protein: CASSLGGRTETQHF.